The 24 T cell receptor beta chains in this list originate from one sample, sequenced in a study of CD8 T cells in Susac syndrome. Reverse transcription of about 0.45 to 1 ug RNA was performed with random hexamers. Each CDR3 protein gets one entry after TCRdb re-called the immunoSEQ multiplex PCR reads with MiXCR. Of more than 55,000 distinct CDR3 sequences in the sample, approximately 95% were seen once. The sequenced material came from CD8+ T cells from PBMCs. The receptors were sampled from a human donor in good health.

The chain recombines TRBV28 with TRBJ1-2; tentative D call: TRBD1 (5 bases). The germline gives CDR1 MDHEN, CDR2 SYDVKM. The CDR3 is 12 residues long. Trimming cost V 8 bases and J 4 bases, with 11 bases left between them. The CDR3 region has the DNA TGTGCCAGCTCCGGGGGTGTCTATGGCTACACCTTC. Protein product: CASSGGVYGYTF.

The V and J genes are TRBV6-2 or TRBV6-3 and TRBJ1-6; TRBD1 is a possible D gene (5 bases). Per germline, CDR1 MNHEY and CDR2 SVGEGT. There are 15 residues in the CDR3. Trimming took off 2 bases at V and 6 bases at J, with 11 bases between the two ends. CDR3 region: CASSYGGASNSPLHF. CDR3 nucleotide sequence: TGTGCCAGCAGTTACGGCGGGGCTTCTAATTCACCCCTCCACTTT.

This clonotype has a handful of counts. This chain joins TRBV6-1 and TRBJ1-1, with TRBD1 as a possible D gene (6 bases). CDR3 length: 13 residues. Germline CDR1 reads MNHNS; CDR2 reads SASEGT. The V and J ends lost 7 bases and 4 bases respectively, with 13 bases between them. DNA of the CDR3: TGTGCCAGCAATCCGGGCAGGGGCACTGAAGCTTTCTTT. This encodes CASNPGRGTEAFF.

The rearrangement uses TRBV7-2 and TRBJ2-2; D remains ambiguous. Trimming removed 2 bases at V and 1 base at J, with 5 bases between. Germline V lookup: CDR1 SGHTA, CDR2 FQGNSA. This CDR3 comprises 14 residues. The CDR3 bases are TGTGCCAGCAGCTTATGGGTGAACACCGGGGAGCTGTTTTTT. Its protein product is CASSLWVNTGELFF.

CDR3 DNA sequence: TGTGCCAGCAGTTCCCAGACGACGGATACTAGCACAGATACGCAGTATTTT. This translates into CASSSQTTDTSTDTQYF. The chain is built from TRBV12-3 or TRBV12-4 and TRBJ2-3; D not certain. Trimming pared 4 bases from V and 0 bases from J, leaving 17 bases between. This CDR3 region has 17 residues.

The rearrangement joins TRBV24-1 to TRBJ2-2; D unclear. V gave up 4 bases and J gave up 5 bases, with 10 bases separating them. The CDR3 consists of 14 residues. Germline V CDR1 and CDR2: KGHDR, SFDVKD. The CDR3 DNA follows: TGTGCCACCAGTGAGACGAGAGAGACCGGGGAGCTGTTTTTT. This gives the protein CATSETRETGELFF.

The chain couples TRBV7-2 to TRBJ2-4; 10 nucleotides align to TRBD2. Germline assignment: CDR1 SGHTA and CDR2 FQGNSA. The CDR3 covers 16 residues. The J segment lost 10 bases and the V segment lost 2 bases, leaving 11 bases of the junction unmatched. The CDR3 spells CASSLWPAGGPGIQYF. CDR3 DNA: TGTGCCAGCAGCTTATGGCCAGCGGGGGGGCCGGGAATTCAGTACTTC.

The rearrangement links TRBV6-1 to TRBJ2-7; D call uncertain. Per the germline V gene, CDR1 is MNHNS and CDR2 is SASEGT. Trimming pared 5 bases from V and 1 base from J, leaving 6 bases between. This CDR3 spans 12 amino acids. CDR3 residues: CASSTASYEQYV. The CDR3 bases are TGTGCCAGCAGTACCGCGTCCTACGAGCAGTACGTC.

This chain links TRBV6-5 with TRBJ2-7, with D perhaps TRBD1 or TRBD2 (5 bases each). Germline CDR1 reads MNHEY; CDR2 reads SVGAGI. The CDR3 spans 15 residues. V lost 5 bases to trimming and J lost 5 bases, with 19 bases between them. The CDR3 DNA sequence: TGTGCCAGCAGTCCTACACGAGGGGCGGTCCACGAGCAGTACTTC. Protein product: CASSPTRGAVHEQYF.

This chain joins TRBV6-2 or TRBV6-3 and TRBJ2-7; a possible D gene is TRBD1 (5 bases). Germline values: CDR1 MNHEY, CDR2 SVGEGT. V lost 6 bases, J lost 3 bases, and 18 bases lay in between. The CDR3 is made up of 15 amino acids. CDR3 bases: TGTGCCAGCAGCTACACATACGACGGACACTACGAGCAGTACTTC. This sequence encodes CASSYTYDGHYEQYF.

J is TRBJ2-2 and V is TRBV7-8, with D perhaps matching TRBD2 (5 bases). The germline V gene has CDR1 SGHVS and CDR2 FQNEAQ. Trimming shortened V by 2 bases and J by 9 bases, and 13 bases separated the two germline ends. This CDR3 is built from 14 residues. CDR3 bases: TGTGCCAGCAGCTTATGGGGAGATCCCAGGGAGCTGTTTTTT. Amino acid sequence: CASSLWGDPRELFF.

The chain uses TRBV19 and TRBJ1-2; D ambiguous. Trimming shortened V by 3 bases and J by 6 bases, and 11 bases separated the two germline ends. Looked up from germline, CDR1 is LNHDA and CDR2 is SQIVND (reference sequence). This CDR3 region has 13 residues. CDR3 sequence: CASSIGQLDGYTF. The CDR3 coding sequence is TGTGCCAGTAGTATTGGGCAGCTGGATGGCTACACCTTC.

The chain combines TRBV29-1 with TRBJ1-5; no clear D gene. V was shortened by 5 bases and J by 0 bases, with 8 bases between the two germline ends. Germline lookup yields CDR1 SQVTM and CDR2 ANQGSEA. The length of the CDR3 is 13 residues. The CDR3 DNA sequence: TGCAGCGTTCAGGACTTTAGCAATCAGCCCCAGCATTTT. As protein: CSVQDFSNQPQHF.

The V call is TRBV29-1, the J call TRBJ1-1, with a tentative D call TRBD1 (5 bases). The ends were cut back, 6 bases at V and 5 bases at J, with 16 bases in the middle. Germline CDR1 and CDR2: SQVTM and ANQGSEA. The CDR3 covers 13 residues. This CDR3 is CSVTVRGTTEAFF. In DNA form, the CDR3 reads TGCAGCGTGACAGTCCGGGGGACTACTGAAGCTTTCTTT. The variable domain in full, with the rest retrieved from reference TRBV29-1 and TRBJ1-1, is SAVISQKPSRDICQRGTSLTIQCQVDSQVTMMFWYRQQPGQSLTLIATANQGSEATYESGFVIDKFPISRPNLTFSTLTVSNMSPEDSSIYLCSVTVRGTTEAFFGQGTRLTVV.

V and J are TRBV15 and TRBJ2-1; TRBD1 is a possible D gene (6 bases). CDR1 is LNHNV, CDR2 YYDKDF, per germline (reference sequence). There are 16 residues in the CDR3. Trimming took off 0 bases at V and 5 bases at J, with 14 bases between the two ends. The CDR3 bases are TGTGCCACCAGCAGAGATTTACAGGGTCCTAACAATGAGCAGTTCTTC. Amino acids: CATSRDLQGPNNEQFF.

The chain recombines TRBV19 with TRBJ2-2; D is unclear. CDR1 and CDR2 from the germline V gene are LNHDA and SQIVND (reference sequence). The CDR3 consists of 9 residues. V was clipped by 9 bases and J by 4 bases, with 0 bases between them. In DNA form, the CDR3 reads TGTGCCAGCACCGGGGAGCTGTTTTTT. This gives the protein CASTGELFF.

As DNA, the CDR3 is TGCAGTGCTAGAGATCTTCGAGGGAACACCGGGGAGCTGTTTTTT. It specifies CSARDLRGNTGELFF. V gene TRBV20-1 combines with J gene TRBJ2-2; D is undetermined. V lost 0 bases and J 1 base, leaving 9 bases between the germline ends. Germline lookup yields CDR1 DFQATT and CDR2 SNEGSKA (reference sequence). The CDR3 is made up of 15 amino acids.

The rearrangement uses TRBV7-8 and TRBJ2-6, with 16 bases lining up with TRBD2. V dropped 5 bases and J dropped 0; count of bases not matched to a gene: 13. This CDR3 contains 22 residues. The germline V gene has CDR1 SGHVS and CDR2 FQNEAQ. CDR3 loop: CASSTTWGTSGGDRSGANVLTF. DNA for the CDR3: TGTGCCAGCAGCACGACGTGGGGGACTAGCGGGGGGGACCGCTCTGGGGCCAACGTCCTGACTTTC.

In DNA, the CDR3 is TGTGCCAGTAGTGTGACAGGTGGGGGCAATCAGCCCCAGCATTTT. Translating gives CASSVTGGGNQPQHF. The J gene is TRBJ1-5, the V gene TRBV19; tentative D call: TRBD1 (6 bases). V was trimmed by 5 bases and J by 2 bases, leaving 13 bases between them. The CDR3 length is 15 residues. From germline, CDR1 is LNHDA and CDR2 SQIVND (reference sequence).

The V call is TRBV6-5, the J call TRBJ2-3, with a weak D call TRBD2 (5 bases). This CDR3 is 13 amino acids long. V dropped 6 bases and J dropped 5 bases, with 12 bases sitting between them. CDR1 MNHEY and CDR2 SVGAGI come from the germline V gene. CDR3 protein: CASSYAGRDTQYF. CDR3 DNA: TGTGCCAGCAGCTACGCGGGTCGAGATACGCAGTATTTT.

This chain joins TRBV12-3 or TRBV12-4 and TRBJ1-3, with a tentative D call TRBD1 (6 bases). V was cut by 6 bases and J by 0 bases, with 9 bases left in between. CDR3 length: 14 residues. The CDR3 sequence: CASRTGFSGNTIYF. DNA for the CDR3: TGTGCCAGCAGGACAGGTTTCTCTGGAAACACCATATATTTT.

The sample holds one count of this clonotype. The chain recombines TRBV13 with TRBJ2-1; D is undetermined. The length of the CDR3 is 13 residues. Germline lookup yields CDR1 PRHDT and CDR2 FYEKMQ (reference sequence). Trimming pared 2 bases from V and 1 base from J, leaving 3 bases between. The CDR3: CASSLTSYNEQFF. DNA of the CDR3: TGTGCCAGCAGCTTAACGTCCTACAATGAGCAGTTCTTC.

The chain has TRBV19 and TRBJ2-1; no definite D call. The CDR3 runs to 13 residues. The V gene lost 4 bases and the J gene lost 8 bases, with 12 bases spanning the gap. Germline V gives CDR1 LNHDA, CDR2 SQIVND (reference sequence). The CDR3 here is CASSNSGWDEQFF. CDR3 sequence (DNA): TGTGCCAGTAGTAATAGTGGCTGGGATGAGCAGTTCTTC. Full variable domain (outside the CDR3, taken from reference TRBV19 and TRBJ2-1): DGGITQSPKYLFRKEGQNVTLSCEQNLNHDAMYWYRQDPGQGLRLIYYSQIVNDFQKGDIAEGYSVSREKKESFPLTVTSAQKNPTAFYLCASSNSGWDEQFFGPGTRLTVL.

This clonotype appeared a single time. The chain uses TRBV29-1 and TRBJ1-3; tentative D call: TRBD1 (6 bases). V gave up 0 bases and J gave up 2 bases, with 14 bases separating them. Germline assignment: CDR1 SQVTM and CDR2 ANQGSEA. This CDR3 region has 16 residues. CDR3 bases: TGCAGCGTTGAAGAGGTCGACAGGAGCCCTGGAAACACCATATATTTT. This gives the protein CSVEEVDRSPGNTIYF.